Detailed here is one T cell receptor beta chain. Its antigen is not identified. The protocol was immunoSEQ multiplex PCR, while the TCRdb copy is restricted to in-frame clones and leaves out a portion. The data hold tens of thousands of clones, with around 90% observed a single time. This entry comes from a study of PD-1 blockade in classical Hodgkin lymphoma. Noted time point: cycle 4 day 1 (C4D1), after less than seven weeks of nivolumab. Brentuximab vedotin exposure varied among the patients, all of whom had relapsed after autologous stem cell transplantation. Whole-study results and caveats: TCR diversity in CD4+, not CD8+, cells rose significantly by C4D1. Exclusion applied to patients who initiated nivolumab less than 1 year following ASCT.

The receptor was isolated from a human donor with classical Hodgkin lymphoma. The sequencing used peripheral blood mononuclear cells (PBMCs), collected before the fourth cycle of nivolumab.

CDR3 protein: CASSLTTGGNTEAFF. As DNA, the CDR3 is TGTGCCAGCAGCTTAACCACAGGTGGGAACACTGAAGCTTTCTTT. The chain links TRBV7-2 to TRBJ1-1, with a tentative D call TRBD1 (5 bases). Trimming took 2 bases from V and 1 from J, leaving 11 bases between them. Germline CDR1 SGHTA, CDR2 FQGNSA. The CDR3 contains 15 residues.